The present T cell receptor (beta chain) was sequenced within a study of metastatic and nonmetastatic thyroid tumors. Across the whole study: Patients with malignant and benign thyroid disease provided blood and tumor or nodule tissue, whose repertoires were compared.

Overall study results and limits: Relative to benign nodules, malignant thyroid tumors were reportedly characterized by significantly elevated TCR beta diversity in blood and tumor.

Germline V gene lookup returns CDR1 LGHNA and CDR2 YSLEER. V lost 2 bases and J lost 1, with 12 bases in between. The CDR3 length is 17 residues. Authors' data handling: Building a distant-metastasis classifier for papillary thyroid cancer drew on CDR3 differences across clinicopathological groups. TCRdb re-called the PCR reads with MiXCR. None of the V and J calls come from the authors' own analysis; TCRdb made them. The sample records approximately 44,000 clones, roughly 26% being singletons. Thyroid surgery had not been preceded by any treatment in any patient. In its sample, this clone was seen many times. The antigen remains unidentified.

This receptor was obtained from a female donor with papillary thyroid cancer or a benign thyroid nodule (not recorded which). Some clones in this sample may be carry-over from other donors' samples. V is TRBV4-3 and J is TRBJ2-6; D is perhaps TRBD1 (5 bases). The sample comprised tumor tissue. CDR3: CASSQRGIFSGANVLTF. In nucleotides, the CDR3 is TGCGCCAGCAGCCAAAGGGGAATATTTTCTGGGGCCAACGTCCTGACTTTC.